What follows is one T cell receptor (beta chain) and its context. Its antigen is currently unknown. The data derive from a study of post-analysis software for immune sequencing data. Turning to the study itself: Included among the disease courses, which were recorded for the cohort, were relapsing-remitting, secondary progressive and progressive-relapsing multiple sclerosis. Study outcomes and limitations: Five or six TRBV segments were significantly more frequent in patients than in controls. TRBV5-6, TRBV5-1 and TRBV20-1 were among these segments. A significant reduction in normalized Chao1 diversity was observed in multiple sclerosis patients versus controls.

Presence of unique molecular identifiers characterized the TCR beta cDNA libraries. Between roughly 1 and 10 million T cells gave rise to 500,000 to 650,000 cDNA molecules. TCRdb reprocessed the PCR reads via MiXCR and lists one record per CDR3 protein. Of hundreds of thousands of distinct CDR3 sequences listed, 59% are singletons. The germline gives CDR1 SQVTM, CDR2 ANQGSEA. The V gene lost 6 bases and the J gene lost 6 bases, with 17 bases spanning the gap. This CDR3 has 13 residues. This clonotype originated in a girl aged 2 to 10 with multiple sclerosis. Sequencing was performed on blood. The chain joins TRBV29-1 to TRBJ1-2; tentative D call: TRBD1 (6 bases). The CDR3 here is CSVNREGGDGYTF. CDR3 bases: TGCAGCGTAAACAGGGAAGGAGGCGATGGCTACACCTTC.